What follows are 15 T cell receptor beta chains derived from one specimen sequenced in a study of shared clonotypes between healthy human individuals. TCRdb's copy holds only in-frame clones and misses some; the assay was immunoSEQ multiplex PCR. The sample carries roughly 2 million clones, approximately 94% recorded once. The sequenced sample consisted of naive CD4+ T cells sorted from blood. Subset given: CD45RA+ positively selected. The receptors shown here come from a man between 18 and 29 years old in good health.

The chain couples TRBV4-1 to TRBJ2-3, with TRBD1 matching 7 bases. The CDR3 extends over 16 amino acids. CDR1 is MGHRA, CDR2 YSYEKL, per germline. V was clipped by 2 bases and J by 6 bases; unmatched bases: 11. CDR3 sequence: CASSQPGQVTGDTQYF. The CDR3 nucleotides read TGCGCCAGCAGCCAACCAGGACAGGTTACAGGGGATACGCAGTATTTT.

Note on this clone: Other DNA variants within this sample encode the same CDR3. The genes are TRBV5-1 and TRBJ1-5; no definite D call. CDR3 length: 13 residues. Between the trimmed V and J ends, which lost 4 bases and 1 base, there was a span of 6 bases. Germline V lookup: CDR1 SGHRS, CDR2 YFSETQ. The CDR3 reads CASSPGSNQPQHF. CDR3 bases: TGCGCCAGCAGCCCCGGGAGCAATCAGCCCCAGCATTTT. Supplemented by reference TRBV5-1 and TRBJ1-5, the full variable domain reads KAGVTQTPRYLIKTRGQQVTLSCSPISGHRSVSWYQQTPGQGLQFLFEYFSETQRNKGNFPGRFSGRQFSNSRSEMNVSTLELGDSALYLCASSPGSNQPQHFGDGTRLSIL.

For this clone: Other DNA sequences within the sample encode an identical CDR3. Here the CDR3 DNA reads TGTGCCAGCAGTTTAGACTATGGCTACACCTTC. Its translation is CASSLDYGYTF. The chain combines TRBV28 with TRBJ1-2; no definite D call. Germline-derived CDR1 and CDR2 are MDHEN and SYDVKM. The V end was cut by 2 bases, the J end by 3 bases, with 1 base between. The CDR3 contains 11 residues.

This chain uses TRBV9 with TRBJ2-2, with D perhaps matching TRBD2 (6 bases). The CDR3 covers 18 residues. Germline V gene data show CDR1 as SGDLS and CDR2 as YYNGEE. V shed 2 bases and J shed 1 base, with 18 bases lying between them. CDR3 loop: CASSVELRGGENTGELFF. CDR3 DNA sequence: TGTGCCAGCAGCGTTGAACTAAGGGGAGGAGAGAACACCGGGGAGCTGTTTTTT. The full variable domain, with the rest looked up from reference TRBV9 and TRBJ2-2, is DSGVTQTPKHLITATGQRVTLRCSPRSGDLSVYWYQQSLDQGLQFLIQYYNGEERAKGNILERFSAQQFPDLHSELNLSSLELGDSALYFCASSVELRGGENTGELFFGEGSRLTVL.

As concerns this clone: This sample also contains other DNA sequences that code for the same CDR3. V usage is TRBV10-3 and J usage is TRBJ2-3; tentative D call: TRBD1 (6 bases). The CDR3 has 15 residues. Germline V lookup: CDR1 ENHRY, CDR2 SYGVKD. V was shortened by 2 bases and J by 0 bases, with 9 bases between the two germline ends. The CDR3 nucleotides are TGTGCCATCAGTGAGGGGCAGGGGAGCACAGATACGCAGTATTTT. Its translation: CAISEGQGSTDTQYF.

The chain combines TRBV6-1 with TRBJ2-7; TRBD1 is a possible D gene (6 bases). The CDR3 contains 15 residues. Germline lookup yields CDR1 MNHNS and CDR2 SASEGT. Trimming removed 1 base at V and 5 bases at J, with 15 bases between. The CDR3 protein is CASSEGYQGSHEQYF. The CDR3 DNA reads TGTGCCAGCAGTGAAGGCTACCAGGGGTCCCACGAGCAGTACTTC.

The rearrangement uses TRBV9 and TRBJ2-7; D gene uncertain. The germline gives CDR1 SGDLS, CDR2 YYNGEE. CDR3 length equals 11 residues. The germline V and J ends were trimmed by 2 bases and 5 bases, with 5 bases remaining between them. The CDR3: CASSVYDEQYF. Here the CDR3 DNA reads TGTGCCAGCAGCGTCTACGACGAGCAGTACTTC. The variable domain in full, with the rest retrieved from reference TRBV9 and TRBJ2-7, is DSGVTQTPKHLITATGQRVTLRCSPRSGDLSVYWYQQSLDQGLQFLIQYYNGEERAKGNILERFSAQQFPDLHSELNLSSLELGDSALYFCASSVYDEQYFGPGTRLTVT.

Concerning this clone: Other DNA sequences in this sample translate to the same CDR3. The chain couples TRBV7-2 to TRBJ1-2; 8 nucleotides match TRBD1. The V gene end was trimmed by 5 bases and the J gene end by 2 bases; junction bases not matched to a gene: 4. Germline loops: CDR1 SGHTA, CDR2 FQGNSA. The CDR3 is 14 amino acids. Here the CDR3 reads CASSPDRGNYGYTF. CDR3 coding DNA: TGTGCCAGCAGCCCTGACAGGGGAAACTATGGCTACACCTTC.

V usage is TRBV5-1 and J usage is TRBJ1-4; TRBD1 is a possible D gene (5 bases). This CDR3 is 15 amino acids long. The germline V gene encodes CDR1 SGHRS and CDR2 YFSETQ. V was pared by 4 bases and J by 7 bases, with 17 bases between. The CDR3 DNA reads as TGCGCCAGCAGCCTGGAGGGGACTCCGGCTGAAAAACTGTTTTTT. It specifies CASSLEGTPAEKLFF.

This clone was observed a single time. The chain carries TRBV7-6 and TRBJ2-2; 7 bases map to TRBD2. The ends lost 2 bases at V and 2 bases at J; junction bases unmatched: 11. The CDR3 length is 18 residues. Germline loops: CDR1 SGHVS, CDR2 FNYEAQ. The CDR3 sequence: CASSLRPSRGSNTGELFF. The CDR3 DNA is TGTGCCAGCAGCTTACGTCCGTCGCGGGGGAGTAACACCGGGGAGCTGTTTTTT.

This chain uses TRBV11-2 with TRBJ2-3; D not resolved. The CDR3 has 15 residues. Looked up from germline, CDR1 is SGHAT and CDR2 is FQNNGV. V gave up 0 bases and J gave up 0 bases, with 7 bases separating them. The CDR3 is CASSLEVISTDTQYF. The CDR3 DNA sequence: TGTGCCAGCAGCTTAGAGGTGATTAGCACAGATACGCAGTATTTT.

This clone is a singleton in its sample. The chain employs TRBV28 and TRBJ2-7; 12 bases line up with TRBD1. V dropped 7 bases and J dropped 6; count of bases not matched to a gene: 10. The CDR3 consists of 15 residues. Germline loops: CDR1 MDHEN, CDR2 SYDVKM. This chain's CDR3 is CASNNLGQGASEQYF. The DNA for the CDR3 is TGTGCCAGCAACAACTTGGGACAGGGGGCATCCGAGCAGTACTTC. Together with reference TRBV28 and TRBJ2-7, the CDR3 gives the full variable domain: DVKVTQSSRYLVKRTGEKVFLECVQDMDHENMFWYRQDPGLGLRLIYFSYDVKMKEKGDIPEGYSVSREKKERFSLILESASTNQTSMYLCASNNLGQGASEQYFGPGTRLTVT.

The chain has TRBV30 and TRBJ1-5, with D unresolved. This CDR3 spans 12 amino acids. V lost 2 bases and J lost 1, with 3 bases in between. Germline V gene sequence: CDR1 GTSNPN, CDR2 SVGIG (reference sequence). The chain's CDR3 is CAWSKSNQPQHF. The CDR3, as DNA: TGTGCCTGGAGTAAAAGCAATCAGCCCCAGCATTTT.

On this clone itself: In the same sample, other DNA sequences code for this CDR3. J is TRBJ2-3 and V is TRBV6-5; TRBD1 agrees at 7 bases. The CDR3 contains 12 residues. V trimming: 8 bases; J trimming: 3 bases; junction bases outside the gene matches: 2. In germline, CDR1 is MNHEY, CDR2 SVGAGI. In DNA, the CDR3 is TGTGCCAGCCGGGACAGTACAGATACGCAGTATTTT. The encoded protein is CASRDSTDTQYF.

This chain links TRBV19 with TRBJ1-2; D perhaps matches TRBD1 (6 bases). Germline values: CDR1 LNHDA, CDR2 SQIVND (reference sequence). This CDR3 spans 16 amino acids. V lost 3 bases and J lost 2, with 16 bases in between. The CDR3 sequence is CASSMSRGTDNYGYTF. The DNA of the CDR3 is TGTGCCAGTAGTATGTCGAGGGGGACGGACAACTATGGCTACACCTTC.